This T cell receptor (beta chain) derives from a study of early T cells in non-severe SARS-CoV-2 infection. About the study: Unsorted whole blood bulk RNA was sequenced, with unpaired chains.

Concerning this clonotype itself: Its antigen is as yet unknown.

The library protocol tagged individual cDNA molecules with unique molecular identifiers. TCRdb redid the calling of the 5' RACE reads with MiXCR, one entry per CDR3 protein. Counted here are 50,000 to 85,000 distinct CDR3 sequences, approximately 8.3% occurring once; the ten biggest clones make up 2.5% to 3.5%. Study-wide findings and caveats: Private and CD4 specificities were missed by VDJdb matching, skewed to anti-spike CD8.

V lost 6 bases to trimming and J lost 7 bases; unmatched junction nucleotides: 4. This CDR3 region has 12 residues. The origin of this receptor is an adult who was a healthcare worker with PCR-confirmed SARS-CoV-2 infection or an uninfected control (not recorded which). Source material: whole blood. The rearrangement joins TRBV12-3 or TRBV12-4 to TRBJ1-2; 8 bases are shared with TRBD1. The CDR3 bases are TGTGCCAGCAGCCTCAGGGGGCTTGGCTACACCTTC. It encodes CASSLRGLGYTF.